The entry below gives a single TCR beta chain sequence along with its context. Its antigen is still unknown. These data originate in a study of human T cells and chemical hapten exposure. Background on the study: Patch tests of 0.01% DPC on the upper back were read at 6 days.

MiXCR was run by TCRdb on the RACE reads, yielding one entry per CDR3 protein. The profile shows approximately 80,000 distinct CDR3 sequences, around 15% of them singletons. Whole-study results and caveats: No change in TCRs above 1 in 1000 frequency was produced by DPC sensitization.

The ends lost 5 bases at V and 2 bases at J; junction bases unmatched: 12. The CDR3 has 17 amino acids. CDR1 SGHAT and CDR2 FQNNGV come from the germline V gene. Regarding time point: pre-sensitization, week 0. As to treatment: therapeutic diphenylcyclopropenone sensitization with weekly scalp DPC. At patch-test visits, sampling came before the patch test. People who gave samples had alopecia, were 18 to 70 years old, and were suitable for DPC. The chain has TRBV11-2 and TRBJ2-7; 10 bases line up with TRBD1. The TCR was taken from a woman in her fifties or sixties with alopecia areata. Some clones in this sample may be carry-over from other donors' samples. This material consisted of whole blood, taken in connection with sensitization to the hapten diphenylcyclopropenone (DPC). The CDR3 DNA is TGTGCCAGCAGCCTCACTCCCCCCGGACAGGGGGCCTACGAGCAGTACTTC. It encodes CASSLTPPGQGAYEQYF.